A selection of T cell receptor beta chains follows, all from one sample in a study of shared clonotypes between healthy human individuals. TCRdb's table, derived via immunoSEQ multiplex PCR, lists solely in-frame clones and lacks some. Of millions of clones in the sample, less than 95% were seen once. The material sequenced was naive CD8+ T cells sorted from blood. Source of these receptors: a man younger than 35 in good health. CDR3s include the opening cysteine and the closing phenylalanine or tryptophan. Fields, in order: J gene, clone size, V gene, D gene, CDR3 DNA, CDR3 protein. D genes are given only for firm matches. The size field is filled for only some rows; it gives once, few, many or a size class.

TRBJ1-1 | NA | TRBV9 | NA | TGTGCCAGCAGCGTAGGCCCCTCATCTGAAGCTTTCTTT | CASSVGPSSEAFF
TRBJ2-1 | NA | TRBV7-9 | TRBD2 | TGTGCCAGCAGCTTAGAGTCCCTGCTAGCGGGAGTGGATGAGCAGTTCTTC | CASSLESLLAGVDEQFF
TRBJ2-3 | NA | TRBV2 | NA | TGTGCCAGCTGGGGGTGGGGTCGAGATACGCAGTATTTT | CASWGWGRDTQYF
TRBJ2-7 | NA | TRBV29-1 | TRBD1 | TGCAGCGTTGAAGCCACAGGGGAATACGAGCAGTACTTC | CSVEATGEYEQYF
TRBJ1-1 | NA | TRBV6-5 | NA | TGTGCCAGCAGTTACTCGGCGGACACTATGAACACTGAAGCTTTCTTT | CASSYSADTMNTEAFF
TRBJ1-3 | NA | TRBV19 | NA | TGTGCCAGTAGTATCGGTCCAGCCATCTCTGGAAACACCATATATTTT | CASSIGPAISGNTIYF
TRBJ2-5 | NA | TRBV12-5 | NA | TGTGCTAGTGGTCCGACAGGCTTCCAAGAGACCCAGTACTTC | CASGPTGFQETQYF
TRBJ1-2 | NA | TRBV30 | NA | TGTGCCTGGAGTTTGACAGGAAACTATGGCTACACCTTC | CAWSLTGNYGYTF
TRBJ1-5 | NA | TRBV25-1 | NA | TGTGCCAGCAGTGAAGTGGGGCACCAGCCCCAGCATTTT | CASSEVGHQPQHF
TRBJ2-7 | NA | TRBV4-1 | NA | TGCGCCAGCAGCTTGCGTAGGACGGAAGTCTACGAGCAGTACTTC | CASSLRRTEVYEQYF
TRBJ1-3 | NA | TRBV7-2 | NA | TGTGCCAGCAGCTTAACCAGGGCCCTAGGGATCTCTGGAAACACCATATATTTT | CASSLTRALGISGNTIYF
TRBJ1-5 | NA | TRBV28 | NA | TGTGCCAGCACCACGGACCTTAACAATCAGCCCCAGCATTTT | CASTTDLNNQPQHF
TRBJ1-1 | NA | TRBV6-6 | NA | TGTGCCAGCAGTTACTCGGCAGACATGAGGGGCACTGAAGCTTTCTTT | CASSYSADMRGTEAFF
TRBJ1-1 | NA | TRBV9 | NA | TGTGCCAGCAGCGTAGAAGAGGTCATGAACACTGAAGCTTTCTTT | CASSVEEVMNTEAFF
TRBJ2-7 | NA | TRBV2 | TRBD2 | TGTGCCAGCAGTGCCCTAGCGGGGGTACGGGAGCAGTACTTC | CASSALAGVREQYF
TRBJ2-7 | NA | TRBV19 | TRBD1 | TGTGCCAGTAGTATAAAGGACAGGGCCAGCTCCTACGAGCAGTACTTC | CASSIKDRASSYEQYF
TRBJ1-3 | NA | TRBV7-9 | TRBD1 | TGTGCCAGCAGTCCTGAAGACAGGGAGATATATTTT | CASSPEDREIYF
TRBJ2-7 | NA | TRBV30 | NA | TGTGCCTGGAGCGCGGGCTACGAGCAGTACTTC | CAWSAGYEQYF
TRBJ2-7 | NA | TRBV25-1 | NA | TGTGCCAGCAGTGAAGTTTACGAGCAGTACTTC | CASSEVYEQYF
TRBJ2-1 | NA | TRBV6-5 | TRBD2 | TGTGCCAGCAGTTACGCGTCGGGAGGGTACAATGAGCAGTTCTTC | CASSYASGGYNEQFF
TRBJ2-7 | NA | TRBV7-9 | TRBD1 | TGTGCCAGCAGACAGGGACAGAGCTACGAGCAGTACTTC | CASRQGQSYEQYF
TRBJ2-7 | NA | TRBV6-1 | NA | TGTGCCAGCAGTGAGACAGCTTTTCCCTCCTACGAGCAGTACTTC | CASSETAFPSYEQYF
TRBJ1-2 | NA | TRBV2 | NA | TGTGCCACCTGGGGGCAGTTCTATGGCTACACCTTC | CATWGQFYGYTF
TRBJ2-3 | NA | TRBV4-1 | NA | TGCGCCAGCAGCTATAGGTCTCGCCCGGATACGCAGTATTTT | CASSYRSRPDTQYF
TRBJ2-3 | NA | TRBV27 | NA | TGTGCCAGCAGTTTAGCGCCGAGGACTGGAGATACGCAGTATTTT | CASSLAPRTGDTQYF
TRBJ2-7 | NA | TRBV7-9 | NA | TGTGCCAGCAGCTTAGTGGCTTACGAGCAGTACTTC | CASSLVAYEQYF
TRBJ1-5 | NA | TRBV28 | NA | TGTGCCAGCAGTGAACTGGGGAATCAGCCCCAGCATTTT | CASSELGNQPQHF
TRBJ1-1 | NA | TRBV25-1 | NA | TGTGCCAGCAGTGTCGGGACTCGAGCTTTCTTT | CASSVGTRAFF
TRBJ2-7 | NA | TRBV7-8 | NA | TGTGCCAGCAGCTTAGGTGGGACGGTGAGCTCCTACGAGCAGTACTTC | CASSLGGTVSSYEQYF
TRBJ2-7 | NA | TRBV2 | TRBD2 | TGTGCCAGCAACCCCGGACTAGAGTACTACGAGCAGTACTTC | CASNPGLEYYEQYF
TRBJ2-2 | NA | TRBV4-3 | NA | TGCGCCAGCAGCCAAGATTCAGGGGGGTGGGTTGAGCTGTTTTTT | CASSQDSGGWVELFF
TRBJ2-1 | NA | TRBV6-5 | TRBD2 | TGTGCCAGCAGTTACTCAATAGCGGGGGGGTATGGTGAGCAGTTCTTC | CASSYSIAGGYGEQFF
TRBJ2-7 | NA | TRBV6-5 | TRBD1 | TGTGCCAGCAGTACCCGGGACAGGGTATTGTACGAGCAGTACTTC | CASSTRDRVLYEQYF
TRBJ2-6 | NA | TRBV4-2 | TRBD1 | TGTGCCAGCAGCCAAGAACCGACAGGGGACATCTCTGGGGCCAACGTCCTGACTTTC | CASSQEPTGDISGANVLTF
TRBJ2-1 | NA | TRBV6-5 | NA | TGTGCCAGCAGTTACCGTCTATCGGACTCCTACAATGAGCAGTTCTTC | CASSYRLSDSYNEQFF
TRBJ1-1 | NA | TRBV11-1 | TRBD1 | TGTGCCAGCAGCTTAGCCAGGGGGATGAACACTGAAGCTTTCTTT | CASSLARGMNTEAFF
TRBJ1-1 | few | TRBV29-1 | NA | TGCAGCGTTGTACCCATGAACACTGAAGCTTTCTTT | CSVVPMNTEAFF
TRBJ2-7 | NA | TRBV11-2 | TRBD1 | TGTGCCAGCAGTCCCGACAGGGGGCCCTACGAGCAGTACTTC | CASSPDRGPYEQYF
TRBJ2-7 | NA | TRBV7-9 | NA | TGTGCCAGCAGCTACGAGGGGAACGAGCAGTACTTC | CASSYEGNEQYF
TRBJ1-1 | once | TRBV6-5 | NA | TGTGCCAGCAGTTACGCGGGGGTCACTGAAGCTTTCTTT | CASSYAGVTEAFF
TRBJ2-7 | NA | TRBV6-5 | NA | TGTGCCAGCAGGCCCGCAAGTTTCTACGAGCAGTACTTC | CASRPASFYEQYF
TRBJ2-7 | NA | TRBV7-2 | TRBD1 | TGTGCCAGCAGCACCCGGGACAGTCCCTACGAGCAGTACTTC | CASSTRDSPYEQYF